One sample yielded the 19 T cell receptor beta chains listed below, sequenced in a study of T cells in Graves' hyperthyroidism and ophthalmopathy. RNA transcripts provided the source from which TCR beta CDR3 regions were amplified. Initially, a first-round RT-PCR of the TCR CDR3 employed the HTBI primer set. Via MiXCR, TCRdb re-called the multiplex PCR reads, giving one row per CDR3 protein. Here the sample spans about 590,000 distinct CDR3 sequences, approximately 14% being singletons. The material sequenced was blood. The receptor set was obtained from a woman in her 30s with Graves' hyperthyroidism.

This chain links TRBV20-1 with TRBJ2-3; 11 nucleotides line up with TRBD2. The germline gives CDR1 DFQATT, CDR2 SNEGSKA (reference sequence). V shed 3 bases, J shed 4 bases, and the junction held 9 bases outside the gene matches. CDR3 size: 16 residues. The CDR3 region is CSASGVVTSGADTQYF. The CDR3 DNA is TGCAGTGCTAGTGGGGTCGTGACTAGCGGGGCAGATACGCAGTATTTT.

This clonotype was seen a handful of times. The chain combines TRBV27 with TRBJ2-3, with 8 bases identical to TRBD1. Germline loops: CDR1 MNHEY, CDR2 SMNVEV (reference sequence). The V gene end was trimmed by 6 bases and the J gene end by 1 base; junction bases not matched to a gene: 12. This CDR3 is 17 amino acids long. The DNA for the CDR3 is TGTGCCAGCAGAGACAGGGGTATGGCCTTAGGCACAGATACGCAGTATTTT. Encoded protein: CASRDRGMALGTDTQYF.

The chain carries TRBV4-2 and TRBJ2-1; D gene unclear. Germline CDR1 is LGHNA and CDR2 is YNFKEQ. V was cut by 0 bases and J by 10 bases, with 7 bases left in between. There are 12 residues in the CDR3. In DNA form, the CDR3 reads TGTGCCAGCAGCCAAGACTCCCTGGAGCAGTTCTTC. Translation: CASSQDSLEQFF.

This clonotype has at least ten counts. The J gene is TRBJ2-3, the V gene TRBV15, with D perhaps matching TRBD2 (7 bases). The CDR3 runs to 16 residues. V was shortened by 3 bases and J by 2 bases, with 15 bases between the two germline ends. CDR1 and CDR2 (germline): LNHNV, YYDKDF (reference sequence). This CDR3 is CATSRRAGHNTDTQYF. Written as DNA, the CDR3 is TGTGCCACCAGCAGGAGAGCGGGACACAACACAGATACGCAGTATTTT.

This clonotype was counted at least ten times. This chain links TRBV3-1 with TRBJ2-3; D may be TRBD2 (5 bases). V gave up 4 bases and J gave up 6 bases, with 17 bases separating them. The CDR3 contains 15 residues. CDR1 and CDR2 (germline): LGHDT, YNNKEL (reference sequence). CDR3 coding DNA: TGTGCCAGCAGCCTCGGACTCGCCCGGCAGGATACGCAGTATTTT. Its protein is CASSLGLARQDTQYF.

Concerning this clonotype: Being one base from a much bigger clone, this may be a read error. The missing conserved phenylalanine or tryptophan at the end of this CDR3 makes a read error likely. The chain links TRBV30 to TRBJ2-7; D ambiguous. Trimming removed 0 bases from V and 1 base from J, with 10 bases in between. Germline values: CDR1 GTSNPN, CDR2 SVGIG (reference sequence). The CDR3 is 14 amino acids. The CDR3 region has the DNA TGTGCCTGGAGTGTTGCCATGGGATCCTACGAGCAGTACTCC. This sequence encodes CAWSVAMGSYEQYS.

This clonotype was counted ten times or more. The chain employs TRBV7-2 and TRBJ1-4; the D gene is possibly TRBD1 (6 bases). There are 13 residues in the CDR3. The V end lost 9 bases, the J end lost 5 bases, and 13 bases lay between the germline ends. Germline loops: CDR1 SGHTA, CDR2 FQGNSA. The CDR3 DNA reads TGTGCCAGTAGGGACATAGGGAATGAAAAACTGTTTTTT. Amino acid sequence: CASRDIGNEKLFF.

The J gene is TRBJ2-7, the V gene TRBV10-3, with 10 nucleotides matching TRBD2. The V segment lost 9 bases and the J segment 5 bases; nucleotides outside the gene matches: 7. The CDR3 is made up of 13 amino acids. Germline lookup yields CDR1 ENHRY and CDR2 SYGVKD. The CDR3 loop reads CAMASGRTDEQYF. DNA for the CDR3: TGTGCCATGGCTAGCGGGAGAACCGACGAGCAGTACTTC.

This clonotype occurred many times. This chain joins TRBV7-2 and TRBJ2-5; 9 positions match TRBD2. Germline V lookup: CDR1 SGHTA, CDR2 FQGNSA. V lost 4 bases to trimming and J lost 4 bases; unmatched junction nucleotides: 10. This CDR3 has 16 residues. CDR3 sequence (DNA): TGTGCCAGCAGCTCAACACTAGCGGGTCTGGGAGAGACCCAGTACTTC. This codes for CASSSTLAGLGETQYF.

The gene calls are TRBV20-1 and TRBJ1-5; D may be TRBD1 (5 bases). This CDR3 comprises 12 residues. V lost 5 bases to trimming and J lost 4 bases, with 9 bases between them. Germline-derived CDR1 and CDR2 are DFQATT and SNEGSKA (reference sequence). The CDR3: CSAWGRNQPQHF. For the CDR3, the DNA is TGCAGTGCTTGGGGGAGGAATCAGCCCCAGCATTTT.

This clonotype was observed at least ten times. The rearrangement links TRBV7-3 to TRBJ2-3, with 7 bases matching TRBD2. There are 14 residues in the CDR3. Germline CDR1 SGHTA, CDR2 FQGTGA. Losses at the gene ends were 5 bases for V and 6 bases for J; bases not matched to a gene: 8. CDR3 amino acids: CASSPSGSWDTQYF. The CDR3 nucleotides read TGTGCCAGCAGCCCTAGCGGCAGCTGGGATACGCAGTATTTT.

Only a few counts were recorded for this clonotype. This chain connects TRBV6-4 to TRBJ1-6; D call uncertain. This CDR3 has 13 residues. Germline CDR1 is MRHNA and CDR2 is SNTAGT. The V and J ends lost 3 bases and 10 bases respectively, with 10 bases between them. In DNA form, the CDR3 reads TGTGCCAGCAGTGAGGAGGGAGGGTCACCCCTCCACTTT. Encoded protein: CASSEEGGSPLHF.

This chain joins TRBV27 and TRBJ2-6; D is possibly TRBD1 or TRBD2 (7 bases each). Germline V gene lookup returns CDR1 MNHEY and CDR2 SMNVEV (reference sequence). The CDR3 covers 15 residues. CDR3 nucleotide sequence: TGTGCAACTAGCAGGGGGGGTGATGGGGCCAACGTCCTGACTTTC. Amino acids: CATSRGGDGANVLTF.

Concerning this clonotype: A read error is possible here, since a much larger clone lies one base away. The CDR3 region has the DNA TGTGCCATCAGACTAGCGGGAGGTTCGGCAGATACGCAGTATTTT. The encoded protein is CAIRLAGGSADTQYF. The chain is built from TRBV2 and TRBJ2-3, with 13 bases aligning to TRBD2. V gave up 10 bases and J gave up 4 bases; unmatched junction bases: 8. Germline-derived CDR1 and CDR2 are SNHLY and FYNNEI. This CDR3 region has 15 residues.

This chain uses TRBV4-2 with TRBJ2-7; a weak D match, TRBD2 (5 bases). Germline V lookup: CDR1 LGHNA, CDR2 YNFKEQ. Trimming removed 1 base at V and 3 bases at J, with 13 bases between. This CDR3 has 15 amino acids. The CDR3 sequence: CASSQGWTPDYEQYF. DNA for the CDR3: TGTGCCAGCAGCCAAGGGTGGACTCCTGACTACGAGCAGTACTTC.

In this sample, this clonotype turned up many times. J is TRBJ2-1 and V is TRBV2, with a possible D match to TRBD1 (6 bases). CDR3 size: 15 residues. Germline V gene sequence: CDR1 SNHLY, CDR2 FYNNEI. V gave up 3 bases and J gave up 3 bases, with 12 bases separating them. CDR3 in amino acids: CASSEGTLNYNEQFF. The CDR3, as DNA: TGTGCCAGCAGTGAGGGGACACTCAACTACAATGAGCAGTTCTTC.

There are a few counts of this clonotype. A much larger clone lies a single base off, so this may be a read error. The chain uses TRBV20-1 and TRBJ2-7; TRBD1 might be the D (5 bases). V lost 8 bases to trimming and J lost 6 bases, with 17 bases between them. CDR3 length: 12 residues. CDR1 DFQATT and CDR2 SNEGSKA come from the germline V gene (reference sequence). CDR3 coding DNA: TGCAGTCCAGGGCGGAGCAGCTCCGAGCAGTACTTC. Translation: CSPGRSSSEQYF.

The sample holds many counts of this clonotype. V gene TRBV20-1 combines with J gene TRBJ2-1; 8 bases are shared with TRBD1. The CDR3 is made up of 13 amino acids. With 3 bases clipped from V and 9 bases from J, the junction kept 7 bases outside the gene matches. Germline V gives CDR1 DFQATT, CDR2 SNEGSKA (reference sequence). Here the CDR3 reads CSARVGQGSEQFF. The CDR3 DNA follows: TGCAGTGCTAGGGTCGGACAGGGTAGTGAGCAGTTCTTC.

Ten or more counts support this clonotype. The chain links TRBV11-3 to TRBJ2-7; TRBD1 might be the D (6 bases). The CDR3 has 14 residues. The germline V and J ends were trimmed by 2 bases and 1 base, with 9 bases remaining between them. The germline V gene encodes CDR1 SGHNT and CDR2 YENEEA. Written as DNA, the CDR3 is TGTGCCAGCAGCTTATCCGGGACATCCTACGAGCAGTACTTC. Its translation: CASSLSGTSYEQYF.